The 25 T cell receptor beta chains below were found in one sample sequenced in a study of T cells after yellow fever vaccination. From the 5' RACE reads, TCRdb called clonotypes with MiXCR, one entry per CDR3 protein. The sample consists of 340,000 or so distinct CDR3 sequences, roughly an eighth of them appearing once. Sequenced material: CD4+ T cells sorted from PBMCs, taken 15 days after the yellow fever booster vaccination. The receptor source for this set is a man aged 18 to 29 who received the YFV17D yellow fever vaccine.

The chain couples TRBV12-3 or TRBV12-4 to TRBJ1-6; D not certain. This CDR3 is 14 amino acids long. V was trimmed by 7 bases and J by 6 bases, leaving 13 bases between them. This CDR3 is CASTETGLNSPLHF. As DNA, the CDR3 is TGTGCCAGCACCGAAACCGGGCTTAATTCACCCCTCCACTTT.

This clonotype was counted only a few times. The V call is TRBV4-3, the J call TRBJ2-1; 7 bases map to TRBD2. CDR3 length: 14 residues. Germline values: CDR1 LGHNA, CDR2 YSLEER. Trimming removed 4 bases from V and 8 bases from J; junction bases left unmatched: 8. CDR3 DNA: TGCGCCAGCAGCCGGGGGGGATTAAGGGATGAGCAGTTCTTC. As protein: CASSRGGLRDEQFF.

The chain joins TRBV6-2 or TRBV6-3 to TRBJ1-1; no clear D. There are 13 residues in the CDR3. Germline CDR1 reads MNHEY; CDR2 reads SVGEGT. V was trimmed by 5 bases and J by 0 bases, leaving 7 bases between them. CDR3 nucleotide sequence: TGTGCCAGCAGTGTCGGAATGAACACTGAAGCTTTCTTT. Its translation: CASSVGMNTEAFF.

The CDR3 protein is CASSQTGRYTDTQYF. The CDR3 DNA reads TGCGCCAGCAGCCAGACAGGGAGGTACACAGATACGCAGTATTTT. The chain recombines TRBV4-3 with TRBJ2-3; a possible D gene is TRBD1 (7 bases). The CDR3 runs 15 residues. Germline CDR1 LGHNA, CDR2 YSLEER. The V end lost 3 bases, the J end lost 2 bases, and 12 bases lay between the germline ends.

The chain links TRBV18 to TRBJ2-5; 9 positions match TRBD2. V was pared by 3 bases and J by 4 bases, with 15 bases of the junction left unmatched. In germline, CDR1 is KGHSH, CDR2 LQKENI. The CDR3 sequence is 18 residues long. CDR3 in amino acids: CASSPTTPAGGQTETQYF. CDR3 DNA sequence: TGTGCCAGCTCACCGACGACTCCAGCGGGGGGCCAAACAGAGACCCAGTACTTC.

The V call is TRBV7-2, the J call TRBJ1-1, with 9 positions matching TRBD1. CDR1 is SGHTA and CDR2 is FQGNSA in the germline V gene. The CDR3 has 18 amino acids. V gave up 1 base and J gave up 4 bases; unmatched junction bases: 13. For the CDR3, the DNA is TGTGCCAGCAGCTTAGTTGGGACAGGGAGCGTCCGCGGCACTGAAGCTTTCTTT. Its protein product is CASSLVGTGSVRGTEAFF.

This chain links TRBV6-5 with TRBJ1-4; D unresolved. This CDR3 comprises 13 residues. Trimming cost V 2 bases and J 6 bases, with 7 bases left between them. The germline CDR1 and CDR2 sequences are MNHEY and SVGAGI. The CDR3 nucleotides read TGTGCCAGCAGTTACGGGCTCCATGAAAAACTGTTTTTT. Translating gives CASSYGLHEKLFF.

The gene calls are TRBV25-1 and TRBJ2-5; D is undetermined. Germline CDR1 is MGHDK and CDR2 is SYGVNS. Trimming cost V 2 bases and J 5 bases, with 9 bases left between them. CDR3 length: 13 residues. This CDR3 is CASSEAGVETQYF. DNA for the CDR3: TGTGCCAGCAGTGAAGCTGGAGTGGAGACCCAGTACTTC.

This clonotype was detected many times. The rearrangement uses TRBV4-2 and TRBJ2-5; TRBD1 is a possible D gene (6 bases). Germline CDR1 is LGHNA and CDR2 is YNFKEQ. The CDR3 sequence is 14 residues long. With 1 base removed from V and 4 bases from J, the gap between germline ends came to 10 bases. The CDR3 here is CASSQAQGRETQYF. CDR3 coding DNA: TGTGCCAGCAGCCAAGCTCAGGGGCGAGAGACCCAGTACTTC.

This clonotype was picked up a small number of times. The chain recombines TRBV7-9 with TRBJ2-4; a weak D match, TRBD2 (6 bases). In germline, CDR1 is SEHNR, CDR2 FQNEAQ (reference sequence). This CDR3 comprises 14 residues. V was pared by 0 bases and J by 7 bases, with 10 bases between. The DNA for the CDR3 is TGTGCCAGCAGCTTAGCGGAGGGCTTGAACATTCAGTACTTC. Translation: CASSLAEGLNIQYF.

A few counts support this clonotype. The chain employs TRBV7-3 and TRBJ1-1, with a weak D call TRBD1 (5 bases). CDR1 SGHTA and CDR2 FQGTGA come from the germline V gene. CDR3 length: 14 residues. V was clipped by 1 base and J by 4 bases, with 10 bases between them. CDR3 coding DNA: TGTGCCAGCAGCTTAAAAAGGGGAGGCACTGAAGCTTTCTTT. Protein: CASSLKRGGTEAFF. The whole variable domain, filled in from reference TRBV7-3 and TRBJ1-1, reads GAGVSQTPSNKVTEKGKYVELRCDPISGHTALYWYRQSLGQGPEFLIYFQGTGAADDSGLPNDRFFAVRPEGSVSTLKIQRTERGDSAVYLCASSLKRGGTEAFFGQGTRLTVV.

CDR3 sequence: CASWTGTYNEQFF. DNA of the CDR3: TGTGCCAGCTGGACAGGGACCTACAATGAGCAGTTCTTC. The chain uses TRBV12-3 or TRBV12-4 and TRBJ2-1, with TRBD1 matching over 8 bases. The CDR3 is 13 residues long. V lost 8 bases, J lost 2 bases, and 2 bases stayed unmatched.

The genes are TRBV2 and TRBJ2-3, with 7 nucleotides matching TRBD2. Germline V gives CDR1 SNHLY, CDR2 FYNNEI. The CDR3 is 13 residues long. The junction had 4 bases not matched to a gene; V was cut back by 4 bases and J by 6 bases. The CDR3 bases are TGTGCCAGCAGTGCTGGGGGGGTGGATACGCAGTATTTT. It yields the protein CASSAGGVDTQYF.

This clonotype showed up just a few times. This chain joins TRBV6-5 and TRBJ2-7; TRBD2 agrees at 9 bases. V lost 0 bases, J lost 4 bases, and 7 bases stayed unmatched. The length of the CDR3 is 16 residues. CDR1 is MNHEY and CDR2 is SVGAGI in the germline V gene. The CDR3 DNA is TGTGCCAGCAGTTACTCTGGTAGCGGGGGCTGGTACGAGCAGTACTTC. It translates to CASSYSGSGGWYEQYF.

There are a few counts of this clonotype. At one end the junction does not follow the germline gene, possibly because of a read error. This rearrangement joins TRBV7-7 to TRBJ2-2, with D possibly TRBD1 on 6 matching bases. The CDR3 length is 17 residues. In germline, CDR1 is SSHAT, CDR2 FNYEAQ (reference sequence). The CDR3 DNA reads TGTGCTAGCAGCTTAGCCCCCAGGGGCTGGGCGACCGGGGAGCTGTTTTTT. It yields the protein CASSLAPRGWATGELFF.

The rearrangement joins TRBV5-1 to TRBJ2-2; D unresolved. Per the germline V gene, CDR1 is SGHRS and CDR2 is YFSETQ. The CDR3 spans 14 residues. The ends were cut back, 0 bases at V and 6 bases at J, with 9 bases in the middle. CDR3 sequence (DNA): TGCGCCAGCAGCTTGGGCGCGAGGCCCGGGGAGCTGTTTTTT. Translation gives CASSLGARPGELFF. Using reference TRBV5-1 and TRBJ2-2 for the parts outside the CDR3, the full variable domain is KAGVTQTPRYLIKTRGQQVTLSCSPISGHRSVSWYQQTPGQGLQFLFEYFSETQRNKGNFPGRFSGRQFSNSRSEMNVSTLELGDSALYLCASSLGARPGELFFGEGSRLTVL.

This rearrangement joins TRBV7-2 to TRBJ1-1, with unresolved D. The CDR3 is made up of 17 amino acids. V was trimmed by 6 bases and J by 1 base, leaving 21 bases between them. Germline V gene lookup returns CDR1 SGHTA and CDR2 FQGNSA. CDR3 nucleotides: TGTGCCAGCAGTTACCCATTACGAGGAGGAAAGAACACTGAAGCTTTCTTT. Translating gives CASSYPLRGGKNTEAFF. Using reference TRBV7-2 and TRBJ1-1 for the parts outside the CDR3, the full variable domain is GAGVSQSPSNKVTEKGKDVELRCDPISGHTALYWYRQSLGQGLEFLIYFQGNSAPDKSGLPSDRFSAERTGGSVSTLTIQRTQQEDSAVYLCASSYPLRGGKNTEAFFGQGTRLTVV.

Only a few counts were recorded for this clonotype. The chain links TRBV3-1 to TRBJ2-1; D might be TRBD1 (6 bases). The CDR3 is 16 residues long. Germline V gene sequence: CDR1 LGHDT, CDR2 YNNKEL (reference sequence). V dropped 0 bases and J dropped 8 bases, with 17 bases sitting between them. In nucleotides, the CDR3 is TGTGCCAGCAGCCAAGATGTGAGGGGGTTAGGAGATGAGCAGTTCTTC. Encoded protein: CASSQDVRGLGDEQFF.

This clonotype was recorded many times. This rearrangement joins TRBV24-1 to TRBJ2-2; D unresolved. V gave up 5 bases and J gave up 4 bases, with 13 bases separating them. CDR1 and CDR2 from the germline V gene are KGHDR and SFDVKD. This CDR3 has 15 amino acids. Written as DNA, the CDR3 is TGTGCCACCAGTGGAGAAACATACGGCACCGGGGAGCTGTTTTTT. Its translation: CATSGETYGTGELFF.

On this clonotype: Possible read error: a much larger clone is one base away. The chain couples TRBV5-1 to TRBJ1-3; no clear D gene. Germline loops: CDR1 SGHRS, CDR2 YFSETQ. CDR3 length: 15 amino acids. This chain's CDR3 is CASSLTANSGNAIYF. DNA of the CDR3: TGCGCCAGCAGCTTGACGGCAAACTCTGGAAACGCCATATATTTT.

Only a few counts were recorded for this clonotype. The V and J genes are TRBV7-9 and TRBJ2-6; 7 nucleotides line up with TRBD1. With V trimmed by 4 bases and J by 2 bases, 8 bases remained unmatched. The V gene's germline CDR1 is SEHNR and CDR2 FQNEAQ (reference sequence). This CDR3 is built from 17 residues. The CDR3 is CASSWDRNPPGANVLTF. CDR3 nucleotides: TGTGCCAGCAGCTGGGACAGAAATCCCCCTGGGGCCAACGTCCTGACTTTC. Full variable domain (outside the CDR3, taken from reference TRBV7-9 and TRBJ2-6): DTGVSQNPRHKITKRGQNVTFRCDPISEHNRLYWYRQTLGQGPEFLTYFQNEAQLEKSRLLSDRFSAERPKGSFSTLEIQRTEQGDSAMYLCASSWDRNPPGANVLTFGAGSRLTVL.

In this sample, this clonotype turned up a few times. The V call is TRBV14, the J call TRBJ1-6; D is ambiguous. The CDR3 contains 16 residues. With 0 bases removed from V and 5 bases from J, the gap between germline ends came to 11 bases. The germline V gene has CDR1 SGHDN and CDR2 FVKESK. CDR3 nucleotides: TGTGCCAGCAGCCAAGATCTACCTGGAAATAATTCACCCCTCCACTTT. Translated: CASSQDLPGNNSPLHF.

This clonotype has a count of ten or more. The rearrangement links TRBV20-1 to TRBJ1-5, with TRBD1 matching 9 bases. Germline V lookup: CDR1 DFQATT, CDR2 SNEGSKA (reference sequence). The CDR3 contains 14 residues. J was trimmed by 6 bases and V by 5 bases; bases with no gene match: 8. The CDR3 is CSAATGGSSQPQHF. The CDR3 nucleotides are TGCAGTGCTGCCACAGGGGGCTCAAGTCAGCCCCAGCATTTT.

In this sample, this clonotype turned up a few times. This chain connects TRBV9 to TRBJ2-2; D gene uncertain. The CDR3 sequence is 15 residues long. CDR1 SGDLS and CDR2 YYNGEE come from the germline V gene. The V end was cut by 0 bases, the J end by 3 bases, with 9 bases between. The CDR3 DNA is TGTGCCAGCAGCGTAGGGGCAGGCGACACCGGGGAGCTGTTTTTT. This translates into CASSVGAGDTGELFF. Variable domain in full (rest from reference TRBV9 and TRBJ2-2): DSGVTQTPKHLITATGQRVTLRCSPRSGDLSVYWYQQSLDQGLQFLIQYYNGEERAKGNILERFSAQQFPDLHSELNLSSLELGDSALYFCASSVGAGDTGELFFGEGSRLTVL.

The genes are TRBV29-1 and TRBJ1-1, with 7 bases that match TRBD1. From germline, CDR1 is SQVTM and CDR2 ANQGSEA. There are 15 residues in the CDR3. V gave up 4 bases and J gave up 5 bases; unmatched junction bases: 13. CDR3 in amino acids: CSVGYRGRRNTEAFF. CDR3 sequence (DNA): TGCAGCGTTGGCTACAGGGGTAGGAGAAATACTGAAGCTTTCTTT.